One and the same sample provided the 15 T cell receptor beta chains below, sequenced in a study of Ad26.COV2.S vaccination and SARS-CoV-2 variants. Documented treatment: some 19 received Ad26.COV2.S at low or high dose, single or two shots; about 5 received placebo; per-sample allocation not given. Following the first vaccine or placebo injection, samples were taken on day 63. Method: immunoSEQ multiplex PCR; TCRdb's copy keeps in-frame clones and lacks some. The sample shows some 400,000 clones, about nine tenths of them seen only once. Material: peripheral blood, obtained in a trial of Ad26.COV2.S vaccine versus placebo. These receptor sequences come from a person aged 18-65 years who received the Ad26.COV2.S COVID-19 vaccine or a placebo.

The chain recombines TRBV10-1 with TRBJ1-5, with 9 bases lining up with TRBD1. With V trimmed by 8 bases and J by 4 bases, 12 bases remained unmatched. Germline CDR1 is WNHNN and CDR2 is SYGVQD (reference sequence). The CDR3 is made up of 16 amino acids. CDR3 amino acids: CASLRDRDVRNQPQHF. Written as DNA, the CDR3 is TGCGCCAGCCTAAGGGACAGGGATGTTCGAAATCAGCCCCAGCATTTT.

This chain uses TRBV28 with TRBJ1-1; TRBD1 aligns across 9 bases. The V gene end was trimmed by 5 bases and the J gene end by 1 base; junction bases not matched to a gene: 14. The CDR3 has 18 amino acids. Per germline, CDR1 MDHEN and CDR2 SYDVKM. The CDR3 protein is CASSARYRGRIKNTEAFF. The CDR3 DNA reads as TGTGCCAGCAGTGCTCGGTACAGGGGGCGCATCAAGAACACTGAAGCTTTCTTT.

This clone turned up a few times. This chain uses TRBV4-1 with TRBJ2-2, with 7 bases identical to TRBD1. Germline lookup yields CDR1 MGHRA and CDR2 YSYEKL. The CDR3 has 19 amino acids. J lost 3 bases, V lost 0 bases, and 13 bases had no gene match. The CDR3 bases are TGCGCCAGCAGCCAAGAACCGCGGGTACAGGGGTGGTACACCGGGGAGCTGTTTTTT. Protein sequence: CASSQEPRVQGWYTGELFF.

This chain connects TRBV18 to TRBJ1-5; D unresolved. CDR3 length: 13 residues. The germline gives CDR1 KGHSH, CDR2 LQKENI. Trimming left V 3 bases short and J 5 bases short, with 8 bases between. The CDR3 DNA reads TGTGCCAGCTCACCTTTTCGGGATCAGCCCCAGCATTTT. It specifies CASSPFRDQPQHF.

This clone occurred once. This sequence joins TRBV6-2 or TRBV6-3 and TRBJ1-2; D remains unclear. Trimming took off 4 bases at V and 3 bases at J, with 12 bases between the two ends. This CDR3 is built from 14 residues. Germline lookup yields CDR1 MNHEY and CDR2 SVGEGT. The CDR3 loop reads CASSSAGWDYGYTF. CDR3 sequence (DNA): TGTGCCAGCAGTTCGGCGGGGTGGGACTATGGCTACACCTTC.

The chain is built from TRBV6-1 and TRBJ1-5; D is undetermined. Germline CDR1 and CDR2: MNHNS and SASEGT. Trimming took off 3 bases at V and 3 bases at J, with 18 bases between the two ends. The CDR3 length is 17 residues. CDR3 nucleotide sequence: TGTGCCAGCAGTGAGGGCTTGGGAGGCAGCCACAATCAGCCCCAGCATTTT. Its translation: CASSEGLGGSHNQPQHF.

The J gene is TRBJ1-2, the V gene TRBV27; tentatively, D is TRBD1 (5 bases). The germline gives CDR1 MNHEY, CDR2 SMNVEV (reference sequence). The germline V and J ends were trimmed by 4 bases and 6 bases, with 15 bases remaining between them. This CDR3 has 14 residues. The CDR3 here is CASSSPSWGDGYTF. The CDR3 bases are TGTGCCAGCAGTTCCCCAAGTTGGGGGGATGGCTACACCTTC.

The chain combines TRBV5-6 with TRBJ2-7; 15 bases agree with TRBD2. The CDR3 consists of 16 residues. Trimming took 4 bases from V and 3 from J; bases not matched to a gene: 5. CDR1 is SGHDT, CDR2 YYEEEE, per germline. The CDR3 coding sequence is TGTGCCAGCAGCCCCGGACTAGCGGGAGGGGTCTACGAGCAGTACTTC. This gives the protein CASSPGLAGGVYEQYF.

V usage is TRBV5-6 and J usage is TRBJ2-2, with D possibly being TRBD1 (6 bases). The CDR3 length is 18 residues. Trimming took 2 bases from V and 4 from J, leaving 21 bases between them. CDR1 and CDR2 (germline): SGHDT, YYEEEE. The CDR3 is CASSLAGAMGMVTGELFF. The CDR3 DNA sequence: TGTGCCAGCAGCTTAGCAGGGGCGATGGGGATGGTCACCGGGGAGCTGTTTTTT.

This chain joins TRBV9 and TRBJ2-7, with D perhaps assigned TRBD1 or TRBD2 (5 bases each). This CDR3 is 14 amino acids long. Germline V lookup: CDR1 SGDLS, CDR2 YYNGEE. V was pared by 0 bases and J by 1 base, with 8 bases between. CDR3 sequence: CASSVGEGSYEQYF. For the CDR3, the DNA is TGTGCCAGCAGCGTAGGAGAGGGGTCCTACGAGCAGTACTTC. Filled out from reference TRBV9 and TRBJ2-7, the complete variable domain reads DSGVTQTPKHLITATGQRVTLRCSPRSGDLSVYWYQQSLDQGLQFLIQYYNGEERAKGNILERFSAQQFPDLHSELNLSSLELGDSALYFCASSVGEGSYEQYFGPGTRLTVT.

The chain links TRBV7-3 to TRBJ2-2, with D possibly matching TRBD1 (6 bases). V lost 5 bases to trimming and J lost 4 bases, with 11 bases between them. The CDR3 length is 14 residues. CDR1 SGHTA and CDR2 FQGTGA come from the germline V gene. For the CDR3, the DNA is TGTGCCAGCAGCCCGGGACACGGCACCGGGGAGCTGTTTTTT. Protein: CASSPGHGTGELFF.

The chain has TRBV6-6 and TRBJ2-7; 9 nucleotides line up with TRBD2. CDR1 is MNHNY, CDR2 SVGAGI, per germline (reference sequence). The junction had 9 bases not matched to a gene; V was cut back by 7 bases and J by 2 bases. CDR3 size: 15 residues. CDR3 amino acids: CASMLSGGRAYEQYF. CDR3 sequence (DNA): TGTGCCAGCATGTTAAGTGGCGGGAGGGCCTACGAGCAGTACTTC.

This clone was observed a few times. The CDR3 reads CASSRTGYNEQFF. As DNA, the CDR3 is TGTGCCAGCAGCCGCACGGGTTACAATGAGCAGTTCTTC. The V call is TRBV6-2 or TRBV6-3, the J call TRBJ2-1; D gene uncertain. The germline V and J ends were trimmed by 6 bases and 4 bases, with 10 bases remaining between them. Germline-derived CDR1 and CDR2 are MNHEY and SVGEGT. This CDR3 spans 13 amino acids.

The CDR3 loop reads CASSLVGLAGRNIQYF. The CDR3 DNA sequence: TGTGCCAGCAGCTTAGTAGGACTAGCGGGCCGGAACATTCAGTACTTC. The V call is TRBV11-1, the J call TRBJ2-4, with 11 nucleotides matching TRBD2. Trimming removed 1 base from V and 7 bases from J; junction bases left unmatched: 6. The CDR3 sequence is 16 residues long. Germline values: CDR1 SGHAT, CDR2 FQDESV (reference sequence).

The chain combines TRBV5-1 with TRBJ1-2; D is unresolved. The CDR3 contains 14 residues. Trimming shortened V by 0 bases and J by 8 bases, and 14 bases separated the two germline ends. Germline CDR1 reads SGHRS; CDR2 reads YFSETQ. CDR3 sequence: CASSLGPEDRGYTF. The CDR3 nucleotides read TGCGCCAGCAGCTTGGGGCCAGAAGATAGGGGCTACACCTTC.